These T cell receptor beta chains were read from a single sample in a study of T cells in Graves' hyperthyroidism and ophthalmopathy. TCRdb used MiXCR to reprocess the multiplex PCR reads, holding one entry per CDR3 protein. Of about 640,000 distinct CDR3 sequences in the sample, roughly 15% were seen once. The sample consisted of blood. These receptors all stem from a woman aged 50 to 60 with Graves' ophthalmopathy. The CDR3 runs from the conserved cysteine through the conserved F or W. A D gene is named only where the DNA matches it firmly. A row's size may be missing; if present it is once, few, many or a size class.

d_call	v_call	j_call	clone_size	cdr3_aa	cdr3_nt
TRBD2	TRBV19	TRBJ2-1	-	CASEDSGKITYNEQFF	TGTGCCAGTGAGGATAGCGGGAAGATAACCTACAATGAGCAGTTCTTC
TRBD1	TRBV7-8	TRBJ1-6	-	CASSMRQGRDSPLHF	TGTGCCAGCAGCATGCGACAGGGTCGGGACTCACCCCTCCACTTT
-	TRBV20-1	TRBJ1-4	-	CSARLSTGSNEKLFF	TGCAGTGCCCGCCTCTCGACAGGCTCTAATGAAAAACTGTTTTTT
-	TRBV7-9	TRBJ1-3	many	CASSVPGLSLDTIYF	TGTGCCAGCAGCGTTCCGGGACTCAGTTTAGACACCATATATTTT
TRBD1	TRBV30	TRBJ1-5	many	CAWSGRGDRNQPQHF	TGTGCCTGGAGTGGCAGGGGGGACCGCAATCAGCCCCAGCATTTT
-	TRBV6-9	TRBJ2-7	many	CATSVPQAPLYEQYF	TGTGCCACCTCAGTCCCCCAGGCCCCCCTATACGAGCAGTACTTC
-	TRBV2	TRBJ1-5	many	CASSEYSGLWNQPQHF	TGTGCCAGCAGTGAGTACAGTGGGTTGTGGAATCAGCCCCAGCATTTT
-	TRBV18	TRBJ1-2	many	CASSVRSQNYGYTF	TGTGCCAGCTCGGTGCGATCCCAGAACTATGGCTACACCTTC
TRBD1	TRBV9	TRBJ2-1	few	CASSPRAGTGNYNEQFF	TGTGCCAGCAGCCCACGGGCCGGGACAGGAAACTACAATGAGCAGTTCTTC
TRBD1	TRBV7-8	TRBJ1-1	many	CASSSYRGRAEAFF	TGTGCCAGCAGCTCCTACAGGGGGCGAGCTGAAGCTTTCTTT
-	TRBV30	TRBJ2-7	few	CAWSAGADYEQYF	TGTGCCTGGAGTGCGGGGGCGGACTACGAGCAGTACTTC
-	TRBV15	TRBJ1-4	few	CATSNQREKLFF	TGTGCCACCAGCAATCAACGGGAAAAACTGTTTTTT